The rows below give T cell receptor beta chains drawn from one sample of a study of T cells of healthy individuals. A single record per CDR3 protein comes from TCRdb applying MiXCR to the 5' RACE reads. The sample lists some 69,000 distinct CDR3 sequences, roughly 16% occurring once. These receptors all stem from a human donor in good health. The CDR3 runs from the conserved cysteine through the conserved F or W. D genes are given only for firm matches.

J: TRBJ2-3; D: TRBD1; V: TRBV3-1; CDR3: CASSQAGGSTDTQYF
J: TRBJ2-7; D: -; V: TRBV27; CDR3: CAGTSPGKQSVQGHPSYEQYF
J: TRBJ1-5; D: -; V: TRBV6-2/TRBV6-3; CDR3: CASCRGQGGNQPQHF
J: TRBJ2-2; D: -; V: TRBV5-1; CDR3: CASTLDLNTGELFF
J: TRBJ1-4; D: -; V: TRBV13; CDR3: CASSLDGEKLFF
J: TRBJ2-2; D: -; V: TRBV30; CDR3: CAWRQGPEDTGELFF
J: TRBJ1-5; D: TRBD1; V: TRBV29-1; CDR3: CSVQTGSNQPQHF
J: TRBJ2-5; D: -; V: TRBV5-1; CDR3: CASSSGSEETQYF
J: TRBJ2-3; D: -; V: TRBV4-2; CDR3: CASSLGGAADTQYF
J: TRBJ1-5; D: -; V: TRBV27; CDR3: CASSLSGGNQPQHF
J: TRBJ1-4; D: -; V: TRBV6-5; CDR3: CASRDRTNEKLFF
J: TRBJ1-1; D: -; V: TRBV18; CDR3: CASSPQEGAEIKAFF
J: TRBJ2-7; D: -; V: TRBV6-5; CDR3: CASSPQGRDEQYF
J: TRBJ2-7; D: -; V: TRBV7-2; CDR3: CASSTGVRGGEQYF
J: TRBJ1-2; D: -; V: TRBV2; CDR3: CASRLQSYGYTF
J: TRBJ1-4; D: -; V: TRBV15; CDR3: CATRGTGGKRNEKLFF
J: TRBJ2-3; D: -; V: TRBV28; CDR3: CASSSIAGRQDTQYF
J: TRBJ2-1; D: -; V: TRBV27; CDR3: CATRGFDNEQFF
J: TRBJ2-2; D: -; V: TRBV20-1; CDR3: CSASRPYTGELFF
J: TRBJ1-1; D: -; V: TRBV6-2/TRBV6-3; CDR3: CASSYTVGLLNPNTEAFF
J: TRBJ1-1; D: -; V: TRBV12-3/TRBV12-4; CDR3: CASSMSAGNTEAFF
J: TRBJ1-1; D: -; V: TRBV20-1; CDR3: CSATPVAEAFF
J: TRBJ2-7; D: -; V: TRBV5-1; CDR3: CASSLGQGIYYEQYF
J: TRBJ1-1; D: -; V: TRBV29-1; CDR3: CSVPNRVEAFF
J: TRBJ2-7; D: -; V: TRBV10-3; CDR3: CAISTDYEQYF
J: TRBJ2-7; D: -; V: TRBV7-8; CDR3: CASSLRRVTPYEQYF